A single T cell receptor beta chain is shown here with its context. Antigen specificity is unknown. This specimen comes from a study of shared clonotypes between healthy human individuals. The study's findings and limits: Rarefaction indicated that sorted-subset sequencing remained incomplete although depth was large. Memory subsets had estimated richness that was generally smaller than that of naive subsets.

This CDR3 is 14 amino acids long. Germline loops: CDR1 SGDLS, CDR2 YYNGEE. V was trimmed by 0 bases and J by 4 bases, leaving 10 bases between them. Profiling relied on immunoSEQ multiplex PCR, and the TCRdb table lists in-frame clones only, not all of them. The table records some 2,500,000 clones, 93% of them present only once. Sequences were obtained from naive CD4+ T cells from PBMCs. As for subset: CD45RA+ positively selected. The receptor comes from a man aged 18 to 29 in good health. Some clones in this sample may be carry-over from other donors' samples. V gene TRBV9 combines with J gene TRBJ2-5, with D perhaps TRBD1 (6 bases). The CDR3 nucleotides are TGTGCCAGCAGCGTAGAGGGCAGGGGAGAGACCCAGTACTTC. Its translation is CASSVEGRGETQYF.